One and the same sample provided the 27 T cell receptor beta chains below, sequenced in a study of blood T cell repertoires in COVID-19. Clones were read by immunoSEQ multiplex PCR, and TCRdb kept only the in-frame ones, dropping some. Of around 150,000 clones detected, around 85% appear once; the ten largest clones hold 8% to 10%. The sequencing sample was made of peripheral blood. Every receptor here comes from a man aged 60-69 years with acute or convalescent COVID-19.

The chain joins TRBV7-2 to TRBJ2-3; 9 bases are a match to TRBD2. This CDR3 is built from 13 residues. V dropped 9 bases and J dropped 1; count of bases not matched to a gene: 2. CDR1 and CDR2 (germline): SGHTA, FQGNSA. CDR3 region: CASLAGGTDTQYF. The CDR3 nucleotides read TGTGCCAGTTTAGCGGGAGGCACAGATACGCAGTATTTT.

The chain recombines TRBV29-1 with TRBJ1-1; TRBD1 is a possible D gene (6 bases). Trimming removed 3 bases from V and 5 bases from J, with 13 bases in between. CDR1 and CDR2 (germline): SQVTM, ANQGSEA. The CDR3 totals 13 residues. The CDR3 sequence is CSVENRVQTEAFF. The CDR3, as DNA: TGCAGCGTTGAGAACAGGGTGCAGACTGAAGCTTTCTTT.

This clone has more than one count but fewer than ten. The DNA for the CDR3 is TGTGCCAGCAGCGTCCAGACAGGGGGGTTCGGCTATGGCTACACCTTC. It specifies CASSVQTGGFGYGYTF. The rearrangement uses TRBV9 and TRBJ1-2, with 9 bases matching TRBD1. V gave up 2 bases and J gave up 4 bases; unmatched junction bases: 9. Germline CDR1 is SGDLS and CDR2 is YYNGEE. The CDR3 is 16 amino acids.

The V and J genes are TRBV5-4 and TRBJ1-1, with D perhaps TRBD1 (6 bases). The ends were cut back, 7 bases at V and 5 bases at J, with 15 bases in the middle. The CDR3 is made up of 13 amino acids. CDR1 and CDR2 (germline): SGHNT, YYREEE (reference sequence). CDR3 in DNA: TGTGCCAGCCGCCAGGGGCGGACGACTGAAGCTTTCTTT. Translated, it gives CASRQGRTTEAFF. Full variable domain (rest looked up from reference TRBV5-4 and TRBJ1-1): ETGVTQSPTHLIKTRGQQVTLRCSSQSGHNTVSWYQQALGQGPQFIFQYYREEENGRGNFPPRFSGLQFPNYSSELNVNALELDDSALYLCASRQGRTTEAFFGQGTRLTVV.

This sequence joins TRBV5-1 and TRBJ2-7, with D possibly TRBD2 on 6 matching bases. Between the trimmed V and J ends, which lost 1 base and 0 bases, there was a span of 14 bases. Looked up from germline, CDR1 is SGHRS and CDR2 is YFSETQ. The CDR3 runs 16 residues. CDR3 sequence reads: CASSLTPGSTSYEQYF. The CDR3, as DNA: TGCGCCAGCAGCTTGACTCCCGGGAGCACCTCCTACGAGCAGTACTTC.

The chain is built from TRBV3-1 (or the pseudogene TRBV3-2) and TRBJ2-5; the match to TRBD2 covers 13 bases. Germline lookup yields CDR1 LGHDT and CDR2 YNNKEL (reference sequence). The length of the CDR3 is 15 residues. V was clipped by 6 bases and J by 4 bases; unmatched bases: 5. CDR3 residues: CASSQGLAGPETQYF. CDR3 in DNA: TGTGCCAGCAGTCAGGGACTAGCGGGACCAGAGACCCAGTACTTC.

This chain connects TRBV4-1 to TRBJ2-7; TRBD2 matches 7 bases. Germline CDR1 MGHRA, CDR2 YSYEKL. The CDR3 is 16 residues long. V was clipped by 0 bases and J by 2 bases; unmatched bases: 7. CDR3 sequence (DNA): TGCGCCAGCAGCCAAGAATTGGAGCGGGACGCCTACGAGCAGTACTTC. Translated, it gives CASSQELERDAYEQYF.

The V gene is TRBV27, the J gene TRBJ2-2, with D uncertain. V was pared by 2 bases and J by 2 bases, with 6 bases between. Germline CDR1 MNHEY, CDR2 SMNVEV (reference sequence). The CDR3 contains 14 residues. The CDR3 reads CASSLGSNTGELFF. CDR3 coding DNA: TGTGCCAGCAGTTTAGGTAGTAACACCGGGGAGCTGTTTTTT.

The chain carries TRBV2 and TRBJ1-2; D is unclear. CDR1 is SNHLY, CDR2 FYNNEI, per germline. This CDR3 has 12 amino acids. The V end was cut by 4 bases, the J end by 10 bases, with 13 bases between. The CDR3 nucleotides read TGTGCCAGCAGTGCCCGATTACGAGACTACACCTTC. Its protein product is CASSARLRDYTF.

The V call is TRBV19, the J call TRBJ2-1, with 9 bases identical to TRBD1. Germline CDR1 LNHDA, CDR2 SQIVND (reference sequence). V lost 2 bases to trimming and J lost 9 bases; unmatched junction nucleotides: 2. This CDR3 region has 13 residues. DNA of the CDR3: TGTGCCAGTAGTATAACAGGGGGCGGTGAGCAGTTCTTC. It encodes CASSITGGGEQFF.

The V call is TRBV5-4, the J call TRBJ2-5, with 8 nucleotides matching TRBD2. CDR1 SGHNT and CDR2 YYREEE come from the germline V gene (reference sequence). V shed 1 base, J shed 5 bases, and the junction held 1 base outside the gene matches. CDR3 size: 13 residues. The chain's CDR3 is CASSLRGGETQYF. The CDR3 region has the DNA TGTGCCAGCAGCTTGCGCGGGGGGGAGACCCAGTACTTC.

The chain recombines TRBV7-2 with TRBJ1-5; TRBD1 might be the D (6 bases). The V end was cut by 5 bases, the J end by 6 bases, with 14 bases between. Germline V gives CDR1 SGHTA, CDR2 FQGNSA. This CDR3 has 14 residues. CDR3 protein: CASSTRQVSQPQHF. CDR3 sequence (DNA): TGTGCCAGCAGCACCCGACAGGTCTCTCAGCCCCAGCATTTT. Variable domain in full (rest from reference TRBV7-2 and TRBJ1-5): GAGVSQSPSNKVTEKGKDVELRCDPISGHTALYWYRQSLGQGLEFLIYFQGNSAPDKSGLPSDRFSAERTGGSVSTLTIQRTQQEDSAVYLCASSTRQVSQPQHFGDGTRLSIL.

This clone is labeled as medium-sized. The chain recombines TRBV9 with TRBJ2-5; a possible D gene is TRBD2 (6 bases). Germline V lookup: CDR1 SGDLS, CDR2 YYNGEE. This CDR3 is 14 amino acids long. V lost 0 bases to trimming and J lost 5 bases, with 11 bases between them. Written as DNA, the CDR3 is TGTGCCAGCAGCGTAGGAGCTAGCGTGGAGACCCAGTACTTC. It specifies CASSVGASVETQYF.

The sample holds one count of this clone. V and J are TRBV3-1 (or the pseudogene TRBV3-2) and TRBJ1-5, with a possible D match to TRBD1 (5 bases). V was pared by 0 bases and J by 9 bases, with 9 bases between. The CDR3 spans 13 residues. CDR1 and CDR2 (germline): LGHDT, YNNKEL (reference sequence). CDR3 sequence: CASSQERRGPQHF. The CDR3 DNA is TGTGCCAGCAGCCAAGAAAGAAGGGGGCCCCAGCATTTT.

The chain joins TRBV11-2 to TRBJ2-1; 7 bases are a match to TRBD1. CDR3 length: 14 amino acids. The ends lost 3 bases at V and 3 bases at J; junction bases unmatched: 2. Germline V gene data show CDR1 as SGHAT and CDR2 as FQNNGV. CDR3 region: CASSFGDSYNEQFF. The CDR3 DNA reads TGTGCCAGCAGCTTCGGGGACAGCTACAATGAGCAGTTCTTC. Full variable domain (rest looked up from reference TRBV11-2 and TRBJ2-1): EAGVAQSPRYKIIEKRQSVAFWCNPISGHATLYWYQQILGQGPKLLIQFQNNGVVDDSQLPKDRFSAERLKGVDSTLKIQPAKLEDSAVYLCASSFGDSYNEQFFGPGTRLTVL.

The chain joins TRBV10-3 to TRBJ1-2; D is perhaps TRBD1 (5 bases). V was pared by 8 bases and J by 4 bases, with 8 bases between. This CDR3 is built from 11 residues. Germline V gives CDR1 ENHRY, CDR2 SYGVKD. The CDR3 bases are TGTGCCATCGGGGCCCGCTATGGCTACACCTTC. It translates to CAIGARYGYTF.

This sequence joins TRBV3-1 (or the pseudogene TRBV3-2) and TRBJ2-4; 13 bases line up with TRBD2. The germline V gene has CDR1 LGHDT and CDR2 YNNKEL (reference sequence). Losses at the gene ends were 4 bases for V and 6 bases for J; bases not matched to a gene: 3. The CDR3 runs to 15 residues. CDR3 sequence reads: CASSLTSGRGNIQYF. CDR3 nucleotides: TGTGCCAGCAGCCTAACTAGCGGGAGGGGAAACATTCAGTACTTC.

V usage is TRBV5-4 and J usage is TRBJ2-7; 9 nucleotides align to TRBD1. Germline V gene lookup returns CDR1 SGHNT and CDR2 YYREEE (reference sequence). The CDR3 totals 14 residues. J gave up 6 bases and V 6 bases, and 10 bases lay outside the gene matches. CDR3 amino acids: CASTPGDRAREQYF. Here the CDR3 DNA reads TGTGCCAGCACCCCCGGGGACAGGGCACGCGAGCAGTACTTC.

This clone was observed a few times. The V and J genes are TRBV30 and TRBJ1-1; perhaps TRBD1 as D (5 bases). The CDR3 sequence is 12 residues long. CDR1 is GTSNPN and CDR2 is SVGIG in the germline V gene (reference sequence). Trimming cost V 7 bases and J 3 bases, with 12 bases left between them. CDR3 bases: TGTGCCTCGGCGAAGGGGCACACTGAAGCTTTCTTT. It translates to CASAKGHTEAFF.

The chain recombines TRBV7-9 with TRBJ2-7; 8 bases map to TRBD1. Germline CDR1 SEHNR, CDR2 FQNEAQ (reference sequence). V lost 5 bases and J lost 2; bases outside the gene matches: 2. CDR3 size: 13 residues. CDR3 sequence (DNA): TGTGCCAGCAGCCAGGACAGGGCCTACGAGCAGTACTTC. Amino acid sequence: CASSQDRAYEQYF. Variable domain in full (rest from reference TRBV7-9 and TRBJ2-7): DTGVSQNPRHKITKRGQNVTFRCDPISEHNRLYWYRQTLGQGPEFLTYFQNEAQLEKSRLLSDRFSAERPKGSFSTLEIQRTEQGDSAMYLCASSQDRAYEQYFGPGTRLTVT.

The rearrangement links TRBV5-1 to TRBJ2-1; the D gene is possibly TRBD2 (5 bases). Germline V gene data show CDR1 as SGHRS and CDR2 as YFSETQ. The ends were cut back, 3 bases at V and 7 bases at J, with 23 bases in the middle. The CDR3 is 17 residues long. This chain's CDR3 is CASSYTSKTGTGNEQFF. The CDR3 nucleotides are TGCGCCAGCAGCTACACTAGTAAGACGGGTACTGGGAATGAGCAGTTCTTC.

The chain combines TRBV10-1 with TRBJ2-7; TRBD2 matches 7 bases. V trimming: 3 bases; J trimming: 0 bases; junction bases outside the gene matches: 5. This CDR3 region has 15 residues. Germline CDR1 is WNHNN and CDR2 is SYGVQD (reference sequence). In nucleotides, the CDR3 is TGCGCCAGCAGTGATACTAGCGCCAACTCCTACGAGCAGTACTTC. It encodes CASSDTSANSYEQYF.

The chain uses TRBV4-1 and TRBJ2-1; 11 bases match TRBD2. The germline V gene has CDR1 MGHRA and CDR2 YSYEKL. V was clipped by 1 base and J by 4 bases; unmatched bases: 6. The CDR3 loop spans 17 amino acids. This CDR3 reads CASSQAPTSGRYNEQFF. CDR3 bases: TGCGCCAGCAGCCAAGCCCCCACTAGCGGGAGATACAATGAGCAGTTCTTC.

This clone was found a few times. The chain employs TRBV5-1 and TRBJ2-1; a possible D gene is TRBD1 (5 bases). Germline V gene data show CDR1 as SGHRS and CDR2 as YFSETQ. The V end was cut by 4 bases, the J end by 6 bases, with 17 bases between. The CDR3 consists of 15 residues. The CDR3 bases are TGCGCCAGCAGCCCCCCGGCTCAGGGAAGCAATGAGCAGTTCTTC. Its translation: CASSPPAQGSNEQFF.

This clone was seen just once. The chain links TRBV28 to TRBJ1-5; D is perhaps TRBD1 (5 bases). CDR1 MDHEN and CDR2 SYDVKM come from the germline V gene. Trimming removed 7 bases at V and 9 bases at J, with 25 bases between. CDR3 length: 16 amino acids. CDR3 sequence: CASTRRRGPGRWPQHF. Written as DNA, the CDR3 is TGTGCCAGCACCAGAAGGCGGGGACCGGGGAGATGGCCCCAGCATTTT.

The chain uses TRBV28 and TRBJ1-2; D remains unclear. The V end was cut by 0 bases, the J end by 2 bases, with 10 bases between. The CDR3 runs to 15 residues. In germline, CDR1 is MDHEN, CDR2 SYDVKM. The CDR3 coding sequence is TGTGCCAGCAGTTTATGGGCAGGCGGGAACTATGGCTACACCTTC. Encoded protein: CASSLWAGGNYGYTF.

This clone has just a few counts. The chain has TRBV10-2 and TRBJ2-7, with 10 bases lining up with TRBD1. Germline CDR1 WSHSY, CDR2 SAAADI. The CDR3 consists of 17 residues. The J segment lost 5 bases and the V segment lost 0 bases, leaving 10 bases of the junction unmatched. CDR3 nucleotides: TGCGCCAGCAGTGAGTCGGGGACAGGGGAAAAAAGGGACGAGCAGTACTTC. It translates to CASSESGTGEKRDEQYF.